This T cell receptor beta chain was identified during a study of blood T cell repertoires in COVID-19. Looking at the study overall: Collection of acute and convalescent COVID-19 samples took place in the United States, Italy and Spain. Sample material is recorded as cDNA or gDNA derived from T cells, B-cell-depleted T cells, or PBMCs.

TCRdb keeps only in-frame clones here, not all; method: immunoSEQ multiplex PCR. The table has about 160,000 clones, about 80% seen once. The CDR3 is made up of 16 amino acids. V was clipped by 5 bases and J by 6 bases; unmatched bases: 10. The germline V gene encodes CDR1 SGHNT and CDR2 YYREEE (reference sequence). The sequenced material came from peripheral blood. This sequence was found in a man in his 60s with acute or convalescent COVID-19. J is TRBJ2-2 and V is TRBV5-4; 10 nucleotides match TRBD1. CDR3 sequence: CASSYAGTGVAGELFF. CDR3 DNA: TGTGCCAGCAGTTACGCCGGGACAGGGGTTGCCGGGGAGCTGTTTTTT.